Presented here are 19 T cell receptor beta chains from one specimen sequenced in a study of shared clonotypes between healthy human individuals. Clones were read by immunoSEQ multiplex PCR, and TCRdb kept only the in-frame ones, dropping some. Here the sample spans some 2.1 million clones, 85% to 95% being singletons. Sequences were obtained from naive CD4+ T cells sorted from blood. As to subset: CD45RA+ positively selected. The receptors were gathered from a man aged 18-30 years in good health.

The J gene is TRBJ1-2, the V gene TRBV5-5; no definite D call. V gave up 4 bases and J gave up 8 bases, with 12 bases separating them. Per the germline V gene, CDR1 is SGHKS and CDR2 is YYEKEE (reference sequence). This CDR3 is built from 12 residues. CDR3 in DNA: TGTGCCAGCAGCCGAACAGAGAGGGGCTACACCTTC. Protein product: CASSRTERGYTF.

This clone was observed a single time. The chain joins TRBV10-3 to TRBJ1-4; D unclear. The germline gives CDR1 ENHRY, CDR2 SYGVKD. V was cut by 3 bases and J by 8 bases, with 10 bases left in between. This CDR3 region has 13 residues. CDR3 sequence reads: CAISDLSKEKLFF. The CDR3 DNA reads as TGTGCCATCAGTGATTTGTCAAAAGAAAAACTGTTTTTT.

In its sample, this clone was seen once. The chain combines TRBV6-6 with TRBJ2-3, with D maybe TRBD1 (6 bases). Trimming removed 7 bases at V and 5 bases at J, with 13 bases between. CDR1 is MNHNY and CDR2 is SVGAGI in the germline V gene (reference sequence). The CDR3 extends over 13 amino acids. The CDR3 loop reads CASNVKGGDTQYF. In DNA form, the CDR3 reads TGTGCCAGCAACGTCAAAGGGGGAGATACGCAGTATTTT.

The J gene is TRBJ2-5, the V gene TRBV25-1; D call uncertain. V lost 1 base, J lost 2 bases, and 11 bases lay in between. This CDR3 has 15 amino acids. CDR1 is MGHDK, CDR2 SYGVNS, per germline. The CDR3 reads CASSELGRKQETQYF. The CDR3 DNA reads TGTGCCAGCAGTGAATTGGGCAGAAAACAAGAGACCCAGTACTTC. Filled out from reference TRBV25-1 and TRBJ2-5, the complete variable domain reads EADIYQTPRYLVIGTGKKITLECSQTMGHDKMYWYQQDPGMELHLIHYSYGVNSTEKGDLSSESTVSRIRTEHFPLTLESARPSHTSQYLCASSELGRKQETQYFGPGTRLLVL.

The chain uses TRBV5-4 and TRBJ1-2; D may be TRBD1 (5 bases). This CDR3 comprises 15 residues. In germline, CDR1 is SGHNT, CDR2 YYREEE (reference sequence). V shed 4 bases and J shed 2 bases, with 15 bases lying between them. Written as DNA, the CDR3 is TGTGCCAGCAGCCCATCACCGACAGAAAACTATGGCTACACCTTC. Translated: CASSPSPTENYGYTF.

With respect to this clone: In the same sample, other DNA sequences code for this CDR3. The V gene is TRBV11-2, the J gene TRBJ1-5; D uncertain. The CDR3 sequence is 13 residues long. Germline values: CDR1 SGHAT, CDR2 FQNNGV. The ends were cut back, 3 bases at V and 1 base at J, with 4 bases in the middle. The CDR3 reads CASSFSSNQPQHF. Written as DNA, the CDR3 is TGTGCCAGCAGCTTCTCCAGCAATCAGCCCCAGCATTTT.

The CDR3 region has the DNA TGTGCCAGTAGTACCCTGGCGCGAGGCACCGGGGAGCTGTTTTTT. Amino acid sequence: CASSTLARGTGELFF. The genes are TRBV19 and TRBJ2-2; no firm D call. Per germline, CDR1 LNHDA and CDR2 SQIVND (reference sequence). V gave up 4 bases and J gave up 4 bases, with 13 bases separating them. The CDR3 length is 15 residues.

V usage is TRBV25-1 and J usage is TRBJ2-3; D not resolved. Germline values: CDR1 MGHDK, CDR2 SYGVNS. The V end was cut by 4 bases, the J end by 4 bases, with 15 bases between. The CDR3 consists of 15 residues. This chain's CDR3 is CASSARSLAADTQYF. CDR3 nucleotide sequence: TGTGCCAGCAGTGCCCGGTCGCTGGCCGCAGATACGCAGTATTTT.

Of note for this clone: The sample has other DNA sequences that encode this CDR3 too. The chain uses TRBV5-1 and TRBJ2-1; TRBD1 matches at 9 bases. The CDR3 is made up of 15 amino acids. With 4 bases clipped from V and 1 base from J, the junction kept 3 bases outside the gene matches. Looked up from germline, CDR1 is SGHRS and CDR2 is YFSETQ. CDR3 sequence reads: CASSPGTGSYNEQFF. The CDR3 DNA follows: TGCGCCAGCAGCCCCGGGACAGGGTCCTACAATGAGCAGTTCTTC.

The chain combines TRBV28 with TRBJ2-7; D might be TRBD1 (6 bases). The CDR3 extends over 14 amino acids. Between the trimmed V and J ends, which lost 6 bases and 2 bases, there was a span of 14 bases. The germline CDR1 and CDR2 sequences are MDHEN and SYDVKM. CDR3 DNA: TGTGCCAGCAGACAGGGTGGGACCCCCTACGAGCAGTACTTC. It codes for CASRQGGTPYEQYF.

Comments on this clone: Other DNA sequences in this sample translate to the same CDR3. The V gene is TRBV5-1, the J gene TRBJ2-1; D gene unclear. This CDR3 is 14 amino acids long. With 0 bases removed from V and 0 bases from J, the gap between germline ends came to 4 bases. Per germline, CDR1 SGHRS and CDR2 YFSETQ. The CDR3 region is CASSLEDSYNEQFF. CDR3 DNA: TGCGCCAGCAGCTTGGAGGACTCCTACAATGAGCAGTTCTTC.

The rearrangement joins TRBV6-5 to TRBJ2-7, with 8 bases aligning to TRBD2. The germline CDR1 and CDR2 sequences are MNHEY and SVGAGI. V was pared by 5 bases and J by 3 bases, with 3 bases of the junction left unmatched. There are 13 residues in the CDR3. The CDR3 loop reads CASSTSGNYEQYF. Here the CDR3 DNA reads TGTGCCAGCAGTACTAGCGGCAACTACGAGCAGTACTTC.

This chain joins TRBV7-8 and TRBJ2-7; possible D gene TRBD1, 6 bases. CDR3 length equals 15 residues. Germline V gene lookup returns CDR1 SGHVS and CDR2 FQNEAQ. V lost 5 bases and J 6 bases, leaving 20 bases between the germline ends. The CDR3 sequence: CASSPTTGPPLEQYF. The CDR3 nucleotides read TGTGCCAGCAGCCCGACGACAGGACCCCCGCTCGAGCAGTACTTC.

V gene TRBV2 combines with J gene TRBJ1-2; the D gene is possibly TRBD1 (6 bases). V was clipped by 3 bases and J by 8 bases, with 22 bases between them. The V gene's germline CDR1 is SNHLY and CDR2 FYNNEI. The CDR3 has 16 amino acids. The CDR3 is CASSEAGGPAIRGYTF. DNA for the CDR3: TGTGCCAGCAGTGAGGCGGGGGGGCCCGCTATAAGGGGCTACACCTTC.

J is TRBJ2-7 and V is TRBV6-6, with 12 bases fitting TRBD2. This CDR3 is 15 amino acids long. Germline V gives CDR1 MNHNY, CDR2 SVGAGI (reference sequence). The V and J ends lost 4 bases and 2 bases, in that order; junction bases with no gene match: 3. The CDR3 loop reads CASSLRTSGTYEQYF. As DNA, the CDR3 is TGTGCCAGCAGTTTACGGACTAGCGGGACCTACGAGCAGTACTTC.

The chain is built from TRBV10-2 and TRBJ2-1; the match to TRBD2 covers 11 bases. V shed 6 bases, J shed 1 base, and the junction held 14 bases outside the gene matches. This CDR3 contains 19 residues. Germline values: CDR1 WSHSY, CDR2 SAAADI. The CDR3 nucleotides are TGCGCCAGCAGGAGTAGCGGGAGGGTTGGATTGGGGTCCTACAATGAGCAGTTCTTC. Amino acids: CASRSSGRVGLGSYNEQFF.

The chain joins TRBV5-1 to TRBJ2-6, with D maybe TRBD1 (6 bases). Trimming left V 4 bases short and J 0 bases short, with 14 bases between. Germline assignment: CDR1 SGHRS and CDR2 YFSETQ. CDR3 length: 17 residues. CDR3 loop: CASSPRTESSGANVLTF. As DNA, the CDR3 is TGCGCCAGCAGCCCCAGGACAGAAAGCTCTGGGGCCAACGTCCTGACTTTC.

The chain is built from TRBV10-3 and TRBJ1-2, with 10 bases fitting TRBD1. The CDR3 length is 18 residues. Germline V gene sequence: CDR1 ENHRY, CDR2 SYGVKD. The V gene end was trimmed by 2 bases and the J gene end by 1 base; junction bases not matched to a gene: 10. In nucleotides, the CDR3 is TGTGCCATCAGTGAGACTGGGGACAGGGGCCTCCATAACTATGGCTACACCTTC. This codes for CAISETGDRGLHNYGYTF.

The chain has TRBV7-9 and TRBJ2-7; D is possibly TRBD2 (5 bases). Looked up from germline, CDR1 is SEHNR and CDR2 is FQNEAQ (reference sequence). CDR3 length equals 18 residues. The V gene lost 5 bases and the J gene lost 1 base, with 24 bases spanning the gap. The chain's CDR3 is CASSRSVLDSRRSYEQYF. CDR3 DNA sequence: TGTGCCAGCAGCCGATCCGTACTAGATTCGCGGAGGTCCTACGAGCAGTACTTC.